This T cell receptor (beta chain) was documented in a study of beta chain features in type 1 diabetes. After removal of 8 bases from V and 4 bases from J, the junction contained 11 bases not matched to a gene. CDR1 is MDHEN, CDR2 SYDVKM, per germline. CDR3 length: 15 amino acids. Of the isolated RNA, all was reverse transcribed, and so the sequenced material was expressed TCRB transcripts. Profiled with immunoSEQ multiplex PCR; TCRdb holds only in-frame clones, not every one. The sample yields 250,000 or so clones, 68% seen once. Sequencing used naive CD4+ T cells from blood. The sequence derives from a man aged 25-45 years in good health. The rearrangement joins TRBV28 to TRBJ2-1, with 7 bases identical to TRBD2. CDR3 sequence: CASLSLAEAYNEQFF. CDR3 nucleotide sequence: TGTGCCAGCCTTTCTCTAGCGGAGGCTTACAATGAGCAGTTCTTC.